This TCR beta chain is drawn from a study of cytomegalovirus exposure and HLA in healthy donors. Trimming pared 3 bases from V and 3 bases from J, leaving 14 bases between. The CDR3 spans 16 residues. Germline values: CDR1 KGHSH, CDR2 LQKENI. The PCR used 60 Vbeta and 13 Jbeta primers. This table comes from immunoSEQ multiplex PCR, and its TCRdb copy is limited to in-frame clones, with some not included. Altogether 150,000 to 200,000 clones are present, roughly four fifths being singletons, with the ten largest covering approximately 2%. The specimen was PBMCs. This chain connects TRBV18 to TRBJ2-2; D gene ambiguous. The source is a man between 18 and 29 years old in good health and CMV-seronegative. This CDR3 is CASSPRAVSDTGELFF. CDR3 nucleotides: TGTGCCAGCTCACCCCGAGCTGTAAGTGACACCGGGGAGCTGTTTTTT.